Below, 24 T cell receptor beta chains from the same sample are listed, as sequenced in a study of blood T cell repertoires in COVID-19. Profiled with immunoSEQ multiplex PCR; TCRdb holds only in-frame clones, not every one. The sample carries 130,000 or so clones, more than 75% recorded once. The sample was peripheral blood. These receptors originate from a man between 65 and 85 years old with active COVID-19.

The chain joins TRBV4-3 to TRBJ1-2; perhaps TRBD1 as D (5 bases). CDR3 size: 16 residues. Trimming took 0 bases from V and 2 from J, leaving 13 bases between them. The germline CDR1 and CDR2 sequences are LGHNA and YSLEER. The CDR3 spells CASSQDLGGGNYGYTF. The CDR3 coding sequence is TGCGCCAGCAGCCAAGATCTGGGGGGTGGAAACTATGGCTACACCTTC.

The CDR3 region has the DNA TGCAGCGCCGACCTTGGAGAAGCTAACTATGGCTACACCTTC. It specifies CSADLGEANYGYTF. The J gene is TRBJ1-2, the V gene TRBV29-1; D is ambiguous. CDR3 size: 14 residues. Germline V gives CDR1 SQVTM, CDR2 ANQGSEA. V dropped 7 bases and J dropped 0 bases, with 15 bases sitting between them.

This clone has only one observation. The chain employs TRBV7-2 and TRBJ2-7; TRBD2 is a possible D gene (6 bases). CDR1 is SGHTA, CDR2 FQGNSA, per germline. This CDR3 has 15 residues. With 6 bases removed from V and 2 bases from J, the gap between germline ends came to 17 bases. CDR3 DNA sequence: TGTGCCAGCAGTCTCGCCGGGACTCCAACCTACGAGCAGTACTTC. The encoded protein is CASSLAGTPTYEQYF. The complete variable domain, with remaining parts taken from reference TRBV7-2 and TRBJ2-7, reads GAGVSQSPSNKVTEKGKDVELRCDPISGHTALYWYRQSLGQGLEFLIYFQGNSAPDKSGLPSDRFSAERTGGSVSTLTIQRTQQEDSAVYLCASSLAGTPTYEQYFGPGTRLTVT.

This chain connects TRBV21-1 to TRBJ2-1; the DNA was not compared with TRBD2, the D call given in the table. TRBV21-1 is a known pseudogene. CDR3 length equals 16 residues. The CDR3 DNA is TGTGCCAGCAGCAAAGAGGAGCGGGAGGGCACTAATGAGCAGTTCTTC. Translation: CASSKEEREGTNEQFF.

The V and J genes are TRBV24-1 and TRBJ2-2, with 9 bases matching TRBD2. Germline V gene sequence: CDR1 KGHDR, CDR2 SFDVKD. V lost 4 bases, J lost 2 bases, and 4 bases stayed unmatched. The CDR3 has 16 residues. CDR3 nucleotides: TGTGCCACCAGTGACCCTAGCGGGATAAACACCGGGGAGCTGTTTTTT. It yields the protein CATSDPSGINTGELFF.

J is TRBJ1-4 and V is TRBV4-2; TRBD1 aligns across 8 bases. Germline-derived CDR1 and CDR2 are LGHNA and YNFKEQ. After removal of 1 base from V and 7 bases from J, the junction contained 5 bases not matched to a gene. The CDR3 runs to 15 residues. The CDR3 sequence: CASSQGTGLAEKLFF. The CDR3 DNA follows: TGTGCCAGCAGCCAAGGGACAGGGTTAGCTGAAAAACTGTTTTTT.

CDR3 protein: CASSYLGLASYEQYF. CDR3 DNA sequence: TGTGCCAGCAGTTACTTGGGACTAGCCTCCTACGAGCAGTACTTC. The V and J genes are TRBV6-2 or TRBV6-3 and TRBJ2-7; 9 bases map to TRBD2. There are 15 residues in the CDR3. The V gene end was trimmed by 1 base and the J gene end by 0 bases; junction bases not matched to a gene: 1. Germline CDR1 MNHEY, CDR2 SVGEGT.

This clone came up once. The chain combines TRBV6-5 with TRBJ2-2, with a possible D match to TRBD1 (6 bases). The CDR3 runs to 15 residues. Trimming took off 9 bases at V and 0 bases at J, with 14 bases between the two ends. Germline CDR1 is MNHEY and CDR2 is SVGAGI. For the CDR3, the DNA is TGTGCCAGTGCGACAGGTCGGGCGAACACCGGGGAGCTGTTTTTT. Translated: CASATGRANTGELFF.

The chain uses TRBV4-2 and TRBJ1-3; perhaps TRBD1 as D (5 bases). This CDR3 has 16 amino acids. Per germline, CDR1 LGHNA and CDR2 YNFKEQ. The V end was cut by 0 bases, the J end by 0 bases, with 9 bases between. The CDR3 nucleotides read TGTGCCAGCAGCCAAGAACAGGTCAACTCTGGAAACACCATATATTTT. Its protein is CASSQEQVNSGNTIYF.

The CDR3 reads CASSLTSGEYQETQYF. For the CDR3, the DNA is TGCGCCAGCAGCTTGACTAGCGGGGAGTACCAAGAGACCCAGTACTTC. The chain recombines TRBV5-1 with TRBJ2-5; 10 positions agree with TRBD2. Germline CDR1 reads SGHRS; CDR2 reads YFSETQ. With 1 base clipped from V and 0 bases from J, the junction kept 3 bases outside the gene matches. CDR3 length: 16 residues.

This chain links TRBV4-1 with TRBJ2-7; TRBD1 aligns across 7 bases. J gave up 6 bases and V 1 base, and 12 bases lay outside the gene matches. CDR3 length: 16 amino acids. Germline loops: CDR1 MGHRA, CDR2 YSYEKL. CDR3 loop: CASSQVRGGAIVEQYF. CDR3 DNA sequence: TGCGCCAGCAGCCAAGTTCGAGGGGGCGCGATTGTCGAGCAGTACTTC.

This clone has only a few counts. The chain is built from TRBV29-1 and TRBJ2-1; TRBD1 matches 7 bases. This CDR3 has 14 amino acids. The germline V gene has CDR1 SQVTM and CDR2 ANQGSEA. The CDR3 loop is CTGTQGSSYNEQFF. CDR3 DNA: TGCACCGGTACACAGGGGAGCTCCTACAATGAGCAGTTCTTC.

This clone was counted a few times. Written as DNA, the CDR3 is TGCGCCAGCAGCCGAAAAATCTCACCTTTGACAGGGGGTGAAAGCAATCAGCCCCAGCATTTT. Translated: CASSRKISPLTGGESNQPQHF. This chain links TRBV5-1 with TRBJ1-5; 9 bases map to TRBD1. The CDR3 length is 21 residues. Germline trimming cut 4 bases from V and 1 base from J; bases unmatched to any gene: 21. Germline-derived CDR1 and CDR2 are SGHRS and YFSETQ.

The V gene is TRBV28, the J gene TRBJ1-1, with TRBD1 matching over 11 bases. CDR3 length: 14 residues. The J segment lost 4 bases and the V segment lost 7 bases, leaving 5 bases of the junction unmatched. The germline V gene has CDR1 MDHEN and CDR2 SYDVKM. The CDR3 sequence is CASIAGTGGTEAFF. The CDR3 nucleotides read TGTGCCAGCATCGCCGGGACAGGGGGCACTGAAGCTTTCTTT.

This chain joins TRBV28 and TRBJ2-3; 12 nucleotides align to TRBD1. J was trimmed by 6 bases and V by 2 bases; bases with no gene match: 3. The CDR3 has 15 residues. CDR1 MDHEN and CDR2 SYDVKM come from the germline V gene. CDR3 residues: CASSLRDRGRDTQYF. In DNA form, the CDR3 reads TGTGCCAGCAGTTTACGGGACAGGGGGCGGGATACGCAGTATTTT.

CDR3 residues: CASSYADSPYGYTF. DNA of the CDR3: TGTGCCAGCAGTTACGCGGACAGTCCCTATGGCTACACCTTC. J is TRBJ1-2 and V is TRBV6-5; TRBD1 is a possible D gene (6 bases). CDR1 is MNHEY and CDR2 is SVGAGI in the germline V gene. Between the trimmed V and J ends, which lost 2 bases and 4 bases, there was a span of 11 bases. The length of the CDR3 is 14 residues.

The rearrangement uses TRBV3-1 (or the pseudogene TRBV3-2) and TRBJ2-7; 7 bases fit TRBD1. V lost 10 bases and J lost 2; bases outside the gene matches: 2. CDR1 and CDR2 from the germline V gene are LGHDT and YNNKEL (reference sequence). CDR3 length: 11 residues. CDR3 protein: CATGTAYEQYF. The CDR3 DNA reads TGTGCCACCGGGACAGCCTACGAGCAGTACTTC.

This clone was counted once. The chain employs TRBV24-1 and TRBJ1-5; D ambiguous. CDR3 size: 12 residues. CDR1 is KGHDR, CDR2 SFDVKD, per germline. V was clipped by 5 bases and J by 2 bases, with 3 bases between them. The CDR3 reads CATSGGNQPQHF. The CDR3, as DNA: TGTGCCACCAGTGGCGGCAATCAGCCCCAGCATTTT.

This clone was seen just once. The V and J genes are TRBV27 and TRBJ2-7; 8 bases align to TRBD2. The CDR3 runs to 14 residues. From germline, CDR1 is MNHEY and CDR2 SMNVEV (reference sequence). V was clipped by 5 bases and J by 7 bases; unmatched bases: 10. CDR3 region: CASSPGGGASEQYF. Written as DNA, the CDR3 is TGTGCCAGCAGTCCCGGGGGGGGAGCCTCTGAGCAGTACTTC.

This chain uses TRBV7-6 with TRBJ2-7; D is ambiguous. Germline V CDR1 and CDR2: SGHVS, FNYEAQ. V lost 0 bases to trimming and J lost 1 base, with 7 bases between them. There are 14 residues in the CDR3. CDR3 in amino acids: CASSLAGSSYEQYF. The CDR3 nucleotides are TGTGCCAGCAGCTTAGCGGGCAGTTCCTACGAGCAGTACTTC.

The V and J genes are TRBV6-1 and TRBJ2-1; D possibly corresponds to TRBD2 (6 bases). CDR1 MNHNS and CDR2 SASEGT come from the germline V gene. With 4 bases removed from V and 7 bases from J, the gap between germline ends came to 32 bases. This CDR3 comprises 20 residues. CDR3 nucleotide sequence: TGTGCCAGCAGTGCGAGACGGGGCACCCCCGCGGGCGGGGCGCGTAATGAGCAGTTCTTC. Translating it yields CASSARRGTPAGGARNEQFF.

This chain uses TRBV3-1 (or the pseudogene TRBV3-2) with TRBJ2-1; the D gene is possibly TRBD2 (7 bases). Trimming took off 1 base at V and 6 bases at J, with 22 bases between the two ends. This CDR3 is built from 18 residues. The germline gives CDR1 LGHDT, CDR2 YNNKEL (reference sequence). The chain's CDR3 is CASSQVGGGASVSNEQFF. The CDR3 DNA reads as TGTGCCAGCAGCCAAGTGGGTGGGGGGGCTAGCGTCAGCAATGAGCAGTTCTTC.

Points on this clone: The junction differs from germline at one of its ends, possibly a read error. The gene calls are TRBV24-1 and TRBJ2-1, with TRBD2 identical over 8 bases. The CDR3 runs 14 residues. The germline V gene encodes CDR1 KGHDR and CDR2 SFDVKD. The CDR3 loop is CATSGSGAYSEQFF. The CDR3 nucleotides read TGTGCCACCAGTGGTAGCGGGGCTTACAGTGAGCAGTTCTTC.

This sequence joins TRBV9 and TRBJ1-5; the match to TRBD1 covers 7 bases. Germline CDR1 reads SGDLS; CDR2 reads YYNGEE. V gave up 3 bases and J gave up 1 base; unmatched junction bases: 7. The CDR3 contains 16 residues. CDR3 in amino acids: CASSAGPGQSNQPQHF. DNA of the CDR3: TGTGCCAGCAGCGCCGGGCCGGGACAGAGCAATCAGCCCCAGCATTTT.